The 16 T cell receptor beta chains listed next were all sequenced from one sample in a study of neurological immune-mediated disorders. TCRdb re-analysed the 5' RACE reads in MiXCR, keeping a single row per CDR3 protein. This table holds roughly 40,000 distinct CDR3 sequences, 2.5% found once. Sequences were obtained from PBMCs. These receptors were taken from a man aged 45-65 years with multiple sclerosis.

This clonotype was detected many times. The V call is TRBV12-3 or TRBV12-4, the J call TRBJ2-3; the match to TRBD2 covers 9 bases. The junction had 5 bases not matched to a gene; V was cut back by 2 bases and J by 2 bases. The CDR3 has 16 amino acids. The DNA for the CDR3 is TGTGCCAGCAGTTTAAGAGCGGGGGGCCCCACAGATACGCAGTATTTT. It encodes CASSLRAGGPTDTQYF.

The table lists this clonotype with many counts. V and J are TRBV24-1 and TRBJ1-2; possibly TRBD1 for D (5 bases). The CDR3 loop spans 11 amino acids. From germline, CDR1 is KGHDR and CDR2 SFDVKD. Trimming took off 1 base at V and 14 bases at J, with 10 bases between the two ends. The CDR3 sequence: CATSDLGAKTF. The CDR3 DNA reads as TGTGCCACCAGTGATTTAGGGGCAAAGACCTTC.

This clonotype was counted many times. J is TRBJ2-7 and V is TRBV12-3 or TRBV12-4, with a weak D call TRBD2 (5 bases). V lost 1 base and J lost 2, with 9 bases in between. CDR3 length: 14 amino acids. CDR3 amino acids: CASSLGTRTYEQYF. Here the CDR3 DNA reads TGTGCCAGCAGTTTAGGCACTAGAACCTACGAGCAGTACTTC.

The chain has TRBV20-1 and TRBJ1-2; 8 positions agree with TRBD1. Germline CDR1 and CDR2: DFQATT and SNEGSKA (reference sequence). The CDR3 has 17 amino acids. Germline trimming cut 3 bases from V and 4 bases from J; bases unmatched to any gene: 16. The CDR3 DNA is TGCAGTGCTAGCCGCCGGGACAGGAGCTTAATGGGCTATGGCTACACCTTC. Translated, it gives CSASRRDRSLMGYGYTF.

Ten or more counts support this clonotype. This chain links TRBV12-3 or TRBV12-4 with TRBJ2-3; 7 positions match TRBD1. This CDR3 region has 14 residues. The V and J ends lost 6 bases and 1 base, in that order; junction bases with no gene match: 4. As DNA, the CDR3 is TGTGCCAGCAGACAGACAGGGCGCACAGATACGCAGTATTTT. It translates to CASRQTGRTDTQYF.

Turning to this clonotype: A much larger clone lies a single base off, so this may be a read error. The conserved closing phenylalanine or tryptophan is absent in this CDR3, likely reflecting a read error. The V call is TRBV10-3, the J call TRBJ2-6; 7 bases match TRBD2. J gave up 0 bases and V 10 bases, and 12 bases lay outside the gene matches. Germline assignment: CDR1 ENHRY and CDR2 SYGVKD. The CDR3 has 17 amino acids. CDR3 nucleotide sequence: TGTGCCAGCTGGGGGGGACTCCTTATCTCTGGGGCCAACGTCCTGACTATC. Residues: CASWGGLLISGANVLTI.

This clonotype occurred many times. The genes are TRBV20-1 and TRBJ2-3, with 10 bases aligning to TRBD2. The CDR3 sequence is 15 residues long. After removal of 3 bases from V and 5 bases from J, the junction contained 8 bases not matched to a gene. Germline CDR1 reads DFQATT; CDR2 reads SNEGSKA (reference sequence). CDR3 bases: TGCAGTGCTAGTGAGGCTAGCGGGGGTCGAGATACGCAGTATTTT. Its translation: CSASEASGGRDTQYF.

This clonotype has at least ten counts. The chain recombines TRBV10-3 with TRBJ2-5; TRBD1 matches 8 bases. This CDR3 region has 15 residues. The junction had 6 bases not matched to a gene; V was cut back by 2 bases and J by 4 bases. Per germline, CDR1 ENHRY and CDR2 SYGVKD. The CDR3 region has the DNA TGTGCCATCAGTGAGGCCAGGGGGCTGCTAGAGACCCAGTACTTC. It encodes CAISEARGLLETQYF.

There are many counts of this clonotype. The chain is built from TRBV9 and TRBJ1-2; no clear D. CDR3 length equals 14 residues. Germline CDR1 and CDR2: SGDLS and YYNGEE. Trimming removed 3 bases from V and 5 bases from J, with 14 bases in between. The CDR3 DNA reads TGTGCCAGCAGCGACCTGGCGGCCCGTTATGGCTACACCTTC. Its translation: CASSDLAARYGYTF. The variable domain in full, completed from reference TRBV9 and TRBJ1-2, reads DSGVTQTPKHLITATGQRVTLRCSPRSGDLSVYWYQQSLDQGLQFLIQYYNGEERAKGNILERFSAQQFPDLHSELNLSSLELGDSALYFCASSDLAARYGYTFGSGTRLTVV.

This clonotype was observed many times. The chain couples TRBV7-7 to TRBJ1-2; no definite D call. CDR1 and CDR2 from the germline V gene are SSHAT and FNYEAQ (reference sequence). The CDR3 is 18 amino acids. Trimming took 5 bases from V and 0 from J, leaving 22 bases between them. Here the CDR3 DNA reads TGTGCCAGCAGCCCCTACGGATACAGTAACTCAACTAACTATGGCTACACCTTC. It is translated as CASSPYGYSNSTNYGYTF.

This clonotype was found many times. The chain combines TRBV7-2 with TRBJ2-7; possible D gene TRBD1, 6 bases. V was shortened by 0 bases and J by 6 bases, with 12 bases between the two germline ends. Germline loops: CDR1 SGHTA, CDR2 FQGNSA. The CDR3 extends over 14 amino acids. The CDR3 DNA reads as TGTGCCAGCAGCTTAGCATACAGGGCAGGCGAGCAGTACTTC. Protein: CASSLAYRAGEQYF.

This clonotype was seen many times. The chain joins TRBV5-1 to TRBJ1-2; the D is unclear. Germline CDR1 reads SGHRS; CDR2 reads YFSETQ. With 0 bases removed from V and 0 bases from J, the gap between germline ends came to 6 bases. CDR3 size: 14 residues. The CDR3 reads CASSLAPPNYGYTF. The CDR3 DNA reads TGCGCCAGCAGCTTGGCACCTCCTAACTATGGCTACACCTTC.

Many counts were recorded for this clonotype. The V and J genes are TRBV5-1 and TRBJ1-2, with D possibly matching TRBD1 (5 bases). The ends were cut back, 1 base at V and 7 bases at J, with 14 bases in the middle. CDR3 length equals 14 residues. CDR1 and CDR2 from the germline V gene are SGHRS and YFSETQ. CDR3 in amino acids: CASSLMGLQAGYTF. The CDR3 DNA is TGCGCCAGCAGCTTGATGGGGCTCCAGGCTGGCTACACCTTC.

This clonotype was counted ten times or more. J is TRBJ1-4 and V is TRBV5-1; maybe TRBD1 (5 bases). V shed 0 bases and J shed 8 bases, with 11 bases lying between them. CDR1 is SGHRS and CDR2 is YFSETQ in the germline V gene. The CDR3 runs to 14 residues. CDR3: CASSLGAGKEKLFF. Here the CDR3 DNA reads TGCGCCAGCAGCTTGGGAGCAGGGAAAGAAAAACTGTTTTTT.

This clonotype was found many times. The DNA is omitted, as the CDR3 cannot be located on it reliably, and the CDR3 follows TCRdb's listing. The CDR3 reads CISVPEAFWGIYEQYF. V gene TRBV7-5 combines with J gene TRBJ2-7; TRBD1, as called in the table, went unchecked against the DNA. TRBV7-5 is a pseudogene locus. The CDR3 contains 16 residues when both ends are counted.

As concerns this clonotype: One base away lies a much larger clone, so this may be a sequencing read error. The chain is built from TRBV4-1 and TRBJ2-5; tentatively, D is TRBD1 or TRBD2 (5 bases each). The CDR3 spans 15 residues. The germline V gene has CDR1 MGHRA and CDR2 YSYEKL. V lost 3 bases and J lost 2, with 13 bases in between. The CDR3 sequence is CASSQTGPIQETQYF. The DNA for the CDR3 is TGCGCCAGCAGCCAGACGGGACCGATACAAGAGACCCAGTACTTC.